This entry is about one T cell receptor (beta chain). The antigen is not known. The CDR3 is 17 amino acids. The germline V and J ends were trimmed by 1 base and 0 bases, with 13 bases remaining between them. CDR1 and CDR2 (germline): SGHTA, FQGNSA. The record originates from a study of T-cell reconstitution after alpha-beta-depleted transplantation in children. Findings and limits, study-wide: From newly produced T cells came most of the T-cell counts and diversity one year after transplant. Some patients' high day-60 TCRbeta diversity was traced to surviving recipient T cells and thymic progenitors.

As it was prepared, the TCRbeta library received unique molecular identifiers. Each CDR3 protein is one row after TCRdb ran MiXCR on the PCR reads. The table has about 420,000 distinct CDR3 sequences, 15% to 20% seen once. This sequence joins TRBV7-2 and TRBJ2-4; D might be TRBD2 (5 bases). This TCR was recovered from a boy in the first two years of life who had a stem cell transplant for Wiskott-Aldrich syndrome, so the T cells may come from the graft donor. The sample here was PBMCs, mostly from graft donor cells, taken 360 days after TCRalphabeta/CD19-depleted stem cell transplant. CDR3 region: CASSLVSAGRAKNIQYF. As DNA, the CDR3 is TGTGCCAGCAGCTTAGTATCGGCGGGCCGAGCCAAAAACATTCAGTACTTC. Drawing the rest from reference TRBV7-2 and TRBJ2-4, the complete variable domain is GAGVSQSPSNKVTEKGKDVELRCDPISGHTALYWYRQSLGQGLEFLIYFQGNSAPDKSGLPSDRFSAERTGGSVSTLTIQRTQQEDSAVYLCASSLVSAGRAKNIQYFGAGTRLSVL.